Below are 26 T cell receptor beta chains sequenced from a single sample in a study of response to subunit inactivated influenza vaccine. TCRdb processed the RT-PCR reads anew with MiXCR; each CDR3 protein has one entry. The table shows 450,000 to 700,000 distinct CDR3 sequences, with about 14% occurring only once. Sample: PBMCs from blood, taken 12 days after vaccination. Source of these receptors: a man aged 45 to 65 who received an inactivated influenza vaccine.

The chain employs TRBV13 and TRBJ2-5, with a possible D match to TRBD1 (6 bases). V was shortened by 5 bases and J by 6 bases, with 16 bases between the two germline ends. This CDR3 has 14 amino acids. Germline assignment: CDR1 PRHDT and CDR2 FYEKMQ (reference sequence). CDR3 loop: CASSDKGVGKTQYF. The CDR3 nucleotides are TGTGCCAGCAGCGACAAGGGGGTCGGGAAGACCCAGTACTTC.

This clonotype was observed many times. The rearrangement joins TRBV7-2 to TRBJ2-7; no firm D call. Germline CDR1 is SGHTA and CDR2 is FQGNSA. The CDR3 covers 15 residues. V lost 5 bases to trimming and J lost 4 bases, with 18 bases between them. Written as DNA, the CDR3 is TGTGCCAGCAGCATAGGATGGAGCAGCTCTTACGAGCAGTACTTC. It specifies CASSIGWSSSYEQYF.

Only a few counts were recorded for this clonotype. V and J are TRBV27 and TRBJ2-1; D gene ambiguous. This CDR3 has 14 residues. The ends were cut back, 2 bases at V and 6 bases at J, with 11 bases in the middle. Per germline, CDR1 MNHEY and CDR2 SMNVEV (reference sequence). The CDR3 DNA reads TGTGCCAGCAGTTTACGACAATATGGCAATGAGCAGTTCTTC. Translation: CASSLRQYGNEQFF.

The rearrangement links TRBV28 to TRBJ2-7; 9 nucleotides line up with TRBD2. This CDR3 has 15 residues. The germline gives CDR1 MDHEN, CDR2 SYDVKM. The J segment lost 4 bases and the V segment lost 4 bases, leaving 8 bases of the junction unmatched. The CDR3 loop reads CASSSPPSGDYEQYF. The CDR3, as DNA: TGTGCCAGCAGTTCCCCTCCTAGCGGGGATTACGAGCAGTACTTC.

V usage is TRBV9 and J usage is TRBJ1-2, with a tentative D call TRBD1 (6 bases). CDR1 and CDR2 from the germline V gene are SGDLS and YYNGEE. The V end lost 3 bases, the J end lost 0 bases, and 12 bases lay between the germline ends. This CDR3 has 15 residues. This chain's CDR3 is CASSAGQTANYGYTF. The CDR3 DNA sequence: TGTGCCAGCAGCGCCGGACAGACAGCTAACTATGGCTACACCTTC.

There are a few counts of this clonotype. The chain employs TRBV29-1 and TRBJ1-1, with a weak D call TRBD1 (5 bases). Trimming stripped 3 bases from V and 1 base from J, with 9 bases between. Germline CDR1 and CDR2: SQVTM and ANQGSEA. The CDR3 consists of 13 residues. CDR3 sequence: CSVDRQGNTEAFF. CDR3 DNA: TGCAGCGTTGATCGGCAGGGGAACACTGAAGCTTTCTTT.

This clonotype has only a few counts. The chain recombines TRBV18 with TRBJ2-1; 7 nucleotides agree with TRBD1. The CDR3 is made up of 14 amino acids. Germline V gives CDR1 KGHSH, CDR2 LQKENI. V was clipped by 1 base and J by 4 bases; unmatched bases: 1. The CDR3 DNA is TGTGCCAGCTCACCACTGGACAGGTACAATGAGCAGTTCTTC. This gives the protein CASSPLDRYNEQFF. Together with reference TRBV18 and TRBJ2-1, the CDR3 gives the full variable domain: NAGVMQNPRHLVRRRGQEARLRCSPMKGHSHVYWYRQLPEEGLKFMVYLQKENIIDESGMPKERFSAEFPKEGPSILRIQQVVRGDSAAYFCASSPLDRYNEQFFGPGTRLTVL.

In this sample, this clonotype turned up a few times. The chain recombines TRBV27 with TRBJ2-4; D perhaps matches TRBD1 (6 bases). Trimming pared 5 bases from V and 8 bases from J, leaving 16 bases between. CDR1 is MNHEY, CDR2 SMNVEV, per germline (reference sequence). This CDR3 has 14 residues. CDR3 coding DNA: TGTGCCAGCAGTCCGCGGACAGAGGGGGACATTCAGTACTTC. Its protein is CASSPRTEGDIQYF.

The V and J genes are TRBV4-1 and TRBJ1-1; a possible D gene is TRBD1 (5 bases). The CDR3 is 16 residues long. Germline assignment: CDR1 MGHRA and CDR2 YSYEKL. V gave up 4 bases and J gave up 3 bases, with 18 bases separating them. The CDR3 DNA reads TGCGCCAGCAGCCCACCTCGGAGGGGAGGGGACACTGAAGCTTTCTTT. Protein sequence: CASSPPRRGGDTEAFF.

This clonotype appeared a single time. CDR3 protein: CASSLALTSGPYNEQFF. The CDR3 region has the DNA TGTGCCAGCAGCTTAGCGCTAACTAGCGGGCCATACAATGAGCAGTTCTTC. V is TRBV7-2 and J is TRBJ2-1, with 9 positions matching TRBD2. The junction had 7 bases not matched to a gene; V was cut back by 0 bases and J by 4 bases. The CDR3 is 17 amino acids. CDR1 is SGHTA, CDR2 FQGNSA, per germline. The variable domain in full, with the rest retrieved from reference TRBV7-2 and TRBJ2-1, is GAGVSQSPSNKVTEKGKDVELRCDPISGHTALYWYRQSLGQGLEFLIYFQGNSAPDKSGLPSDRFSAERTGGSVSTLTIQRTQQEDSAVYLCASSLALTSGPYNEQFFGPGTRLTVL.

The chain couples TRBV21-1 to TRBJ2-1; the table gives TRBD2 as D, unverified against the DNA. TRBV21-1 is flagged as a pseudogene. This CDR3 is built from 19 residues. CDR3 loop: CASKTGTSDPRDSYNEQFF. CDR3 coding DNA: TGTGCCAGCAAAACCGGGACTAGCGATCCTCGAGACTCCTACAATGAGCAGTTCTTC.

The chain combines TRBV6-1 with TRBJ2-3; the match to TRBD1 covers 9 bases. After removal of 6 bases from V and 4 bases from J, the junction contained 8 bases not matched to a gene. CDR1 is MNHNS, CDR2 SASEGT, per germline. This CDR3 region has 15 residues. CDR3 sequence reads: CASRSNRGLPDTQYF. The CDR3 DNA follows: TGTGCCAGCAGATCCAACAGGGGGCTCCCAGATACGCAGTATTTT.

This clonotype was seen many times. The rearrangement joins TRBV6-2 or TRBV6-3 to TRBJ1-5; 7 positions match TRBD1. The CDR3 has 14 residues. Germline V lookup: CDR1 MNHEY, CDR2 SVGEGT. The V gene end was trimmed by 4 bases and the J gene end by 3 bases; junction bases not matched to a gene: 3. CDR3 in amino acids: CASSWDSANQPQHF. The CDR3 nucleotides read TGTGCCAGCAGTTGGGACAGTGCCAATCAGCCCCAGCATTTT.

The sample holds a few counts of this clonotype. CDR3 protein: CASSLAGTGLNEKLFF. The CDR3 DNA is TGTGCCAGCAGCTTGGCCGGGACAGGCCTTAATGAAAAACTGTTTTTT. J is TRBJ1-4 and V is TRBV5-6; 8 bases agree with TRBD1. Germline loops: CDR1 SGHDT, CDR2 YYEEEE. The CDR3 consists of 16 residues. V shed 0 bases, J shed 4 bases, and the junction held 5 bases outside the gene matches.

This chain links TRBV19 with TRBJ1-1; the match to TRBD1 covers 7 bases. The CDR3 sequence is 12 residues long. Unmatched junction bases numbered 10, after V lost 6 bases and J lost 12 bases. Germline V lookup: CDR1 LNHDA, CDR2 SQIVND (reference sequence). The CDR3 DNA is TGTGCCAGTAGCAAACAGGGGTATGGGTCTTTCTTT. This translates into CASSKQGYGSFF.

This clonotype was counted a few times. J is TRBJ2-3 and V is TRBV15; no clear D. There are 12 residues in the CDR3. CDR1 LNHNV and CDR2 YYDKDF come from the germline V gene (reference sequence). Trimming shortened V by 6 bases and J by 0 bases, and 4 bases separated the two germline ends. The CDR3 nucleotides are TGTGCCACCAGGGAGAGCACAGATACGCAGTATTTT. Translation gives CATRESTDTQYF.

This clonotype has just a few counts. The V gene is TRBV4-1, the J gene TRBJ1-2; D gene unclear. The CDR3 spans 14 residues. The ends were cut back, 7 bases at V and 2 bases at J, with 14 bases in the middle. CDR1 MGHRA and CDR2 YSYEKL come from the germline V gene. The CDR3 nucleotides read TGCGCCAGCACCCTCGGGAGTGGGAACTATGGCTACACCTTC. Its protein product is CASTLGSGNYGYTF.

This clonotype was recorded a few times. The V gene is TRBV12-3 or TRBV12-4, the J gene TRBJ2-3; D possibly corresponds to TRBD1 (6 bases). V dropped 1 base and J dropped 12 bases, with 11 bases sitting between them. The CDR3 extends over 12 amino acids. CDR3 bases: TGTGCCAGCAGTTTAGGGCGGACAGCCCAGTATTTT. Translated, it gives CASSLGRTAQYF.

This clonotype showed up just a few times. V gene TRBV29-1 combines with J gene TRBJ1-2; 8 bases match TRBD1. Germline V gene data show CDR1 as SQVTM and CDR2 as ANQGSEA. V was pared by 1 base and J by 5 bases, with 15 bases of the junction left unmatched. This CDR3 comprises 17 residues. CDR3 region: CSVEVYHRGDAFYGYTF. The CDR3 bases are TGCAGCGTTGAAGTTTATCACAGGGGGGACGCTTTTTATGGCTACACCTTC.

This clonotype was detected only a few times. This chain uses TRBV4-3 with TRBJ2-2; 9 bases map to TRBD1. The CDR3 runs to 16 residues. Germline CDR1 is LGHNA and CDR2 is YSLEER. V trimming: 1 base; J trimming: 4 bases; junction bases outside the gene matches: 4. The CDR3 here is CASSQVGTGPTGELFF. CDR3 in DNA: TGCGCCAGCAGCCAAGTTGGGACAGGGCCCACCGGGGAGCTGTTTTTT.

Only a few counts were recorded for this clonotype. The rearrangement joins TRBV11-2 to TRBJ2-1; possible D gene TRBD2, 6 bases. Trimming took off 1 base at V and 10 bases at J, with 17 bases between the two ends. The CDR3 sequence is 15 residues long. Germline CDR1 reads SGHAT; CDR2 reads FQNNGV. CDR3 residues: CASSLGGVAGLEQFF. In DNA, the CDR3 is TGTGCCAGCAGCTTAGGGGGAGTGGCGGGATTGGAGCAGTTCTTC.

The CDR3 region is CASGRNTEAFF. In DNA form, the CDR3 reads TGTGCCAGCGGAAGGAACACTGAAGCTTTCTTT. The chain joins TRBV2 to TRBJ1-1; D is unclear. The V gene's germline CDR1 is SNHLY and CDR2 FYNNEI. The V gene lost 8 bases and the J gene lost 1 base, with 5 bases spanning the gap. CDR3 length: 11 amino acids.

This clonotype occurred a few times. This sequence joins TRBV3-1 and TRBJ2-1; maybe TRBD1 (5 bases). In germline, CDR1 is LGHDT, CDR2 YNNKEL (reference sequence). Trimming shortened V by 3 bases and J by 10 bases, and 10 bases separated the two germline ends. The CDR3 loop spans 12 amino acids. In DNA form, the CDR3 reads TGTGCCAGCAGCCATCAGGGTTGGGAGCAGTTCTTC. It codes for CASSHQGWEQFF.

The J gene is TRBJ2-3, the V gene TRBV7-8; D not resolved. The V end lost 5 bases, the J end lost 2 bases, and 11 bases lay between the germline ends. The germline V gene encodes CDR1 SGHVS and CDR2 FQNEAQ. This CDR3 has 14 residues. CDR3 sequence reads: CASSPRYLTDTQYF. The CDR3 DNA is TGTGCCAGCAGCCCTAGATACCTCACAGATACGCAGTATTTT. The full variable domain, its missing parts supplied by reference TRBV7-8 and TRBJ2-3, is GAGVSQSPRYKVAKRGQDVALRCDPISGHVSLFWYQQALGQGPEFLTYFQNEAQLDKSGLPSDRFFAERPEGSVSTLKIQRTQQEDSAVYLCASSPRYLTDTQYFGPGTRLTVL.

V is TRBV20-1 and J is TRBJ1-6, with D tentatively TRBD1 (5 bases). The CDR3 contains 15 residues. CDR1 is DFQATT, CDR2 SNEGSKA, per germline (reference sequence). V lost 7 bases and J 7 bases, leaving 20 bases between the germline ends. CDR3 loop: CSVRSSGARNSPLHF. For the CDR3, the DNA is TGCAGTGTCCGATCTTCCGGGGCCCGAAATTCACCCCTCCACTTT.

V usage is TRBV5-6 and J usage is TRBJ2-5; no definite D call. Germline V lookup: CDR1 SGHDT, CDR2 YYEEEE. The length of the CDR3 is 15 residues. V shed 4 bases and J shed 5 bases, with 18 bases lying between them. In nucleotides, the CDR3 is TGTGCCAGCAGCCACTGGACGGCCGGGTTGGAGACCCAGTACTTC. Translated, it gives CASSHWTAGLETQYF.